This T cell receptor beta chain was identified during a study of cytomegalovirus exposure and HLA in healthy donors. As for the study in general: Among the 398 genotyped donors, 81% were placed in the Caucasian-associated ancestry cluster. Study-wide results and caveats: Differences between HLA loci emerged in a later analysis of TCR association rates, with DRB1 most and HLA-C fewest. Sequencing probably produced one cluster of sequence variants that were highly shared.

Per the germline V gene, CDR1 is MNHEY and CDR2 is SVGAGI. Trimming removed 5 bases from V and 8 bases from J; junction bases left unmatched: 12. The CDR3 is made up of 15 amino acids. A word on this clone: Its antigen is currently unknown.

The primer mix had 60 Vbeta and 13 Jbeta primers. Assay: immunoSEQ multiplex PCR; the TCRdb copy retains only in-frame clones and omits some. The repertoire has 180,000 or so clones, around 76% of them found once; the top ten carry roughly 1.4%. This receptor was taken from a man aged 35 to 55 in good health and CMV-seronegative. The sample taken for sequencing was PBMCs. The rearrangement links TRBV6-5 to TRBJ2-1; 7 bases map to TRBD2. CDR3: CASSRGTNSRDEQFF. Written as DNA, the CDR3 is TGTGCCAGCAGTCGCGGGACTAACAGCAGAGATGAGCAGTTCTTC.